This T cell receptor beta chain originates from a study of T cell responses to AZD1222 COVID-19 vaccine. The CDR3 is made up of 14 amino acids. V shed 3 bases and J shed 2 bases, with 11 bases lying between them. Germline CDR1 DFQATT, CDR2 SNEGSKA (reference sequence). Study-level results: Only five to seven AZD1222 recipients were seropositive at baseline. None of the repertoires were sampled until the peak T cell response had passed. Spike-wide coverage was observed for vaccine-associated CD4 TCRs, with dominant responses at 160-218 and 743-854.

Only in-frame clones appear in the TCRdb table, and some are missing; sequencing was by immunoSEQ multiplex PCR. This table has 65,000 to 100,000 clones, more than 70% appearing once. About this clone itself: No antigen is known for it.

This chain links TRBV20-1 with TRBJ1-5, with a possible D match to TRBD1 (6 bases). This receptor was taken from an adult in good health. The specimen comprised peripheral blood, sampled on day 0 of AZD1222 vaccination. CDR3 region: CSASLGGGNQPQHF. The CDR3 region has the DNA TGCAGTGCTAGTTTGGGGGGCGGCAATCAGCCCCAGCATTTT.